This T cell receptor (beta chain) was profiled in a study of T-cell reconstitution after alpha-beta-depleted transplantation in children. This clonotype was observed a handful of times. This sample's TCRbeta library carried unique molecular identifier barcodes. TCRdb processed the PCR reads anew with MiXCR; each CDR3 protein has one entry. The sample includes about 610,000 distinct CDR3 sequences, 8% to 11% of them seen just once. This CDR3 comprises 14 residues. Trimming took 0 bases from V and 0 from J, leaving 5 bases between them. The germline V gene has CDR1 GTSNPN and CDR2 SVGIG (reference sequence).

The source was PBMCs from the stem cell graft donor, collected from the stem cell graft. The J gene is TRBJ2-2, the V gene TRBV30; the D is unclear. The sequence came from a human donor who donated a stem cell graft to a child with acute myeloid leukemia. The CDR3 DNA is TGTGCCTGGAGTGTACAGACGAACACCGGGGAGCTGTTTTTT. Its protein product is CAWSVQTNTGELFF.